These T cell receptor beta chains were read from a single sample in a study of cytomegalovirus exposure and HLA in healthy donors. Sequenced by immunoSEQ multiplex PCR; TCRdb stores in-frame clones only, minus some. The repertoire includes around 150,000 clones, around 77% of them detected once, and 2% to 2.5% sits in the top ten. The sequenced sample was PBMCs. The receptor source for this set is a man aged 45-65 years in good health and CMV-seropositive. Both conserved end residues are part of each CDR3. A D gene is named only where the DNA matches it firmly. A clone size is listed for some rows: how often the clone was seen (once, few, many), or a class if it is expanded.

D gene	J gene	V gene	clone size	CDR3 length	CDR3 protein	CDR3 DNA
NA	TRBJ1-1	TRBV4-2	NA	14	CASVLGGLNTEAFF	TGTGCCAGCGTCCTGGGAGGGTTGAACACTGAAGCTTTCTTT
NA	TRBJ1-5	TRBV6-5	NA	15	CASKQGFSSNQPQHF	TGTGCCAGCAAGCAGGGTTTTTCGAGCAATCAGCCCCAGCATTTT
TRBD1	TRBJ1-6	TRBV7-2	NA	13	CASSSRQGLNLHF	TGTGCCAGCAGCAGCCGACAGGGATTAAACCTCCACTTT
NA	TRBJ1-6	TRBV27	NA	18	CASSLSRDPGLYNSPLHF	TGTGCCAGCAGTTTATCCCGCGATCCAGGGTTGTATAATTCACCCCTCCACTTT
TRBD1	TRBJ1-6	TRBV11-2	NA	15	CASSRTGGRDSPLHF	TGTGCCAGCAGCCGAACAGGGGGGAGAGATTCACCCCTCCACTTT
TRBD1	TRBJ1-4	TRBV19	NA	12	CARTGSNEKLFF	TGTGCCAGGACAGGGTCAAATGAAAAACTGTTTTTT
NA	TRBJ2-3	TRBV29-1	NA	13	CSVEDPTTRTQYF	TGCAGCGTTGAAGACCCAACGACTCGTACGCAGTATTTT
TRBD2	TRBJ2-5	TRBV11-2	NA	14	CASSFQAGEETQYF	TGTGCCAGCAGCTTCCAAGCGGGGGAGGAGACCCAGTACTTC
NA	TRBJ1-1	TRBV5-1	NA	15	CASSVNSGGGTEAFF	TGCGCCAGCAGTGTAAACTCGGGGGGGGGCACTGAAGCTTTCTTT
NA	TRBJ1-1	TRBV27	NA	15	CASSFRAGVATEAFF	TGTGCCAGCAGTTTCAGGGCGGGGGTCGCCACTGAAGCTTTCTTT
NA	TRBJ1-2	TRBV6-1	NA	15	CASRMGRDSHYGYTF	TGTGCCAGCAGGATGGGACGGGACTCCCATTATGGCTACACCTTC
NA	TRBJ1-3	TRBV5-8	few	12	CASSAGPRTIYF	TGTGCCAGCAGCGCGGGCCCGAGGACCATATATTTT
NA	TRBJ1-2	TRBV6-6	NA	10	CASRGDGYTF	TGTGCCAGCCGGGGGGACGGCTACACCTTC
NA	TRBJ1-2	TRBV28	NA	14	CASQDTGQNYGYTF	TGTGCCAGCCAAGACACAGGGCAGAACTATGGCTACACCTTC
TRBD2	TRBJ2-4	TRBV2	NA	16	CASTQPSGGVLSIQYF	TGTGCCAGCACCCAACCTAGCGGGGGGGTTCTCAGCATTCAGTACTTC
NA	TRBJ1-3	TRBV19	NA	13	CASSGNRGNTIYF	TGTGCCAGTAGTGGGAACAGGGGAAACACCATATATTTT
TRBD2	TRBJ2-1	TRBV12-5	NA	15	CASGLSPSGGGEQFF	TGTGCTAGTGGTTTGTCCCCTAGCGGGGGGGGTGAGCAGTTCTTC
TRBD1	TRBJ2-2	TRBV18	NA	15	CASSLLTTGPGELFF	TGTGCCAGCTCACTTCTGACGACAGGGCCCGGGGAGCTGTTTTTT
TRBD1	TRBJ1-6	TRBV28	NA	17	CASSPKTGLQGNSPLHF	TGTGCCAGCAGTCCGAAGACAGGGCTCCAGGGTAATTCACCCCTCCACTTT
TRBD1	TRBJ1-1	TRBV11-3	few	14	CASSLRGLNTEAFF	TGTGCCAGCAGCTTAAGGGGGCTGAACACTGAAGCTTTCTTT
NA	TRBJ1-2	TRBV6-5	NA	14	CASSYESAGYGYTF	TGTGCCAGCAGTTACGAATCCGCAGGGTATGGCTACACCTTC
NA	TRBJ1-6	TRBV4-3	NA	16	CASSQDTRGGNSPLHF	TGCGCCAGCAGCCAAGATACCAGGGGCGGTAATTCACCCCTCCACTTT
TRBD1	TRBJ1-1	TRBV6-5	NA	15	CASSYSGTGVTEAFF	TGTGCCAGCAGTTACTCGGGGACAGGGGTCACTGAAGCTTTCTTT
NA	TRBJ1-6	TRBV19	NA	16	CASSIGLQGSGSPLHF	TGTGCCAGTAGTATAGGTTTGCAGGGATCGGGTTCACCCCTCCACTTT
TRBD1	TRBJ2-7	TRBV10-2	NA	14	CASSEKDRDYEQYF	TGCGCCAGCAGTGAGAAGGACAGGGACTACGAGCAGTACTTC
NA	TRBJ2-1	TRBV5-6	few	15	CASSLFGGMYNEQFF	TGTGCCAGCAGCTTATTTGGGGGCATGTACAATGAGCAGTTCTTC
TRBD1	TRBJ1-1	TRBV27	few	15	CASSFGDRVNTEAFF	TGTGCCAGCAGTTTCGGGGACAGGGTGAACACTGAAGCTTTCTTT
NA	TRBJ1-1	TRBV4-3	NA	16	CANLAGPPNLNTEAFF	TGCGCCAACCTGGCGGGGCCACCTAACTTGAACACTGAAGCTTTCTTT
NA	TRBJ2-6	TRBV5-5	few	18	CASSLEGQPLSGANVLTF	TGTGCCAGCAGCTTGGAGGGGCAACCACTATCTGGGGCCAACGTCCTGACTTTC
TRBD1	TRBJ1-1	TRBV4-1	NA	21	CASSPRDRGLSSGLMNTEAFF	TGCGCCAGCAGCCCAAGGGACAGGGGCCTGTCAAGTGGATTAATGAACACTGAAGCTTTCTTT
TRBD2	TRBJ2-1	TRBV9	NA	17	CASSGGLAGVNYNEQFF	TGTGCCAGCAGCGGGGGACTAGCGGGGGTAAACTACAATGAGCAGTTCTTC
TRBD2	TRBJ2-3	TRBV13	few	16	CASSEIKAGGTDTQYF	TGTGCCAGCAGCGAAATTAAAGCGGGGGGGACAGATACGCAGTATTTT
NA	TRBJ2-7	TRBV5-1	few	14	CASKGFENQYEQYF	TGCGCCAGCAAGGGGTTCGAAAATCAGTACGAGCAGTACTTC
NA	TRBJ2-5	TRBV7-2	NA	14	CASSLNQGRETQYF	TGTGCCAGCAGCTTGAATCAGGGCCGAGAGACCCAGTACTTC
TRBD1	TRBJ1-2	TRBV19	NA	17	CASSPIQGARINYGYTF	TGTGCCAGTTCACCCATTCAGGGGGCGCGTATTAACTATGGCTACACCTTC
TRBD1	TRBJ1-5	TRBV5-1	few	15	CASSFSGQGNQPQHF	TGCGCCAGCAGCTTTTCCGGACAGGGTAATCAGCCCCAGCATTTT
TRBD2	TRBJ2-3	TRBV28	NA	14	CASSLAGGTDTQYF	TGTGCCAGCAGTTTAGCGGGGGGCACAGATACGCAGTATTTT
TRBD1	TRBJ1-2	TRBV10-3	NA	15	CAISGWTGGNYGYTF	TGTGCCATCAGTGGTTGGACAGGGGGCAACTATGGCTACACCTTC
NA	TRBJ1-5	TRBV6-5	NA	15	CASGRTGISNQPQHF	TGTGCCAGCGGCAGAACAGGGATTAGCAATCAGCCCCAGCATTTT
NA	TRBJ1-5	TRBV6-1	NA	13	CASIRGGGQPQHF	TGTGCCAGCATTCGGGGGGGTGGTCAGCCCCAGCATTTT